The 18 T cell receptor beta chains listed next were all sequenced from one sample in a study of identical twins. TCRdb reprocessed the 5' RACE reads via MiXCR and lists one record per CDR3 protein. This sample yields roughly 290,000 distinct CDR3 sequences, of which just under 9.5% are seen a single time; under 7.5% belongs to the top ten. These same records also appear under a second study, on yellow fever vaccine responses in identical twins.

The sequenced sample was CD8+ T cells sorted from blood. These receptors all come from a woman in her late teens or twenties in good health.

This clonotype was counted at least ten times. This chain links TRBV28 with TRBJ2-3; tentatively, D is TRBD2 (5 bases). Germline V lookup: CDR1 MDHEN, CDR2 SYDVKM. This CDR3 is 11 amino acids long. CDR3 sequence reads: CVCGSTDTQYF. CDR3 DNA sequence: TGTGTGTGCGGGAGCACAGATACGCAGTATTTT.

This clonotype has more than one count but fewer than ten. The chain combines TRBV11-2 with TRBJ1-1; D unclear. This CDR3 region has 15 residues. The V and J ends lost 7 bases and 0 bases respectively, with 15 bases between them. CDR1 and CDR2 (germline): SGHAT, FQNNGV. CDR3 sequence reads: CASTLRAGMNTEAFF. The CDR3 DNA is TGTGCCAGCACCCTGCGAGCGGGCATGAACACTGAAGCTTTCTTT.

This clonotype was detected many times. The V gene is TRBV29-1, the J gene TRBJ2-5; 11 bases are a match to TRBD1. Germline V CDR1 and CDR2: SQVTM, ANQGSEA. V shed 6 bases, J shed 5 bases, and the junction held 5 bases outside the gene matches. The CDR3 runs 13 residues. The CDR3 spells CSVRTGGAETQYF. In DNA form, the CDR3 reads TGCAGCGTCAGGACAGGGGGCGCGGAGACCCAGTACTTC. The full variable domain, its missing parts supplied by reference TRBV29-1 and TRBJ2-5, is SAVISQKPSRDICQRGTSLTIQCQVDSQVTMMFWYRQQPGQSLTLIATANQGSEATYESGFVIDKFPISRPNLTFSTLTVSNMSPEDSSIYLCSVRTGGAETQYFGPGTRLLVL.

This clonotype was seen only a few times. J is TRBJ2-5 and V is TRBV6-5, with a tentative D call TRBD2 (5 bases). Germline V lookup: CDR1 MNHEY, CDR2 SVGAGI. V was clipped by 7 bases and J by 4 bases, with 16 bases between them. CDR3 length: 14 residues. The CDR3 region is CASTERSGIETQYF. CDR3 sequence (DNA): TGTGCCAGCACCGAGAGAAGCGGAATAGAGACCCAGTACTTC.

This clonotype appeared many times. The rearrangement joins TRBV5-1 to TRBJ2-3; 15 positions agree with TRBD2. This CDR3 comprises 17 residues. Trimming took 5 bases from V and 2 from J; bases not matched to a gene: 6. Germline CDR1 SGHRS, CDR2 YFSETQ. CDR3 coding DNA: TGCGCCAGCAGACCGGGACTAGCGGGGGGCCCCACAGATACGCAGTATTTT. It translates to CASRPGLAGGPTDTQYF.

In this sample, this clonotype turned up many times. The gene calls are TRBV24-1 and TRBJ2-1; TRBD2 aligns across 9 bases. The CDR3 runs 16 residues. Trimming cost V 1 base and J 3 bases; bases outside gene matches: 3. Germline V gene sequence: CDR1 KGHDR, CDR2 SFDVKD. The CDR3 sequence: CATSDFGSGGYNEQFF. The DNA of the CDR3 is TGTGCCACCAGTGATTTTGGTAGCGGGGGCTACAATGAGCAGTTCTTC.

This clonotype was observed many times. This chain connects TRBV7-6 to TRBJ2-3, with D possibly being TRBD2 (5 bases). With 7 bases removed from V and 2 bases from J, the gap between germline ends came to 10 bases. Per germline, CDR1 SGHVS and CDR2 FNYEAQ. The CDR3 is 13 amino acids. This CDR3 is CASTEAVTDTQYF. The CDR3 region has the DNA TGTGCCAGCACGGAGGCAGTCACAGATACGCAGTATTTT.

This clonotype has a count of ten or more. The chain has TRBV6-4 and TRBJ2-1; 10 bases are shared with TRBD2. This CDR3 has 15 amino acids. Germline values: CDR1 MRHNA, CDR2 SNTAGT. Trimming removed 4 bases from V and 8 bases from J; junction bases left unmatched: 8. The CDR3 DNA follows: TGTGCCAGCAGTGGATCTAGCGGGAGTAGGGATGAGCAGTTCTTC. Translated: CASSGSSGSRDEQFF.

This chain links TRBV7-9 with TRBJ2-5; the match to TRBD1 covers 7 bases. The V and J ends lost 5 bases and 2 bases, in that order; junction bases with no gene match: 11. The V gene's germline CDR1 is SEHNR and CDR2 FQNEAQ (reference sequence). The CDR3 extends over 16 amino acids. CDR3 loop: CASSPKTGSTQETQYF. CDR3 DNA sequence: TGTGCCAGCAGCCCTAAGACAGGGAGCACTCAAGAGACCCAGTACTTC.

This clonotype was counted many times. This chain joins TRBV10-3 and TRBJ2-7; D remains ambiguous. The CDR3 runs to 11 residues. Between the trimmed V and J ends, which lost 0 bases and 5 bases, there was a span of 2 bases. CDR1 and CDR2 from the germline V gene are ENHRY and SYGVKD. CDR3: CAISESNEQYF. In nucleotides, the CDR3 is TGTGCCATCAGTGAGTCCAACGAGCAGTACTTC.

This sequence joins TRBV7-9 and TRBJ2-7, with D unclear. V gave up 5 bases and J gave up 3 bases, with 11 bases separating them. The CDR3 is made up of 13 amino acids. Germline loops: CDR1 SEHNR, CDR2 FQNEAQ (reference sequence). The DNA for the CDR3 is TGTGCCAGCAGCCCTCCACAGAACTACGAGCAGTACTTC. Its protein is CASSPPQNYEQYF.

This clonotype was counted ten times or more. The chain carries TRBV20-1 and TRBJ2-1; maybe TRBD2 (9 bases). Germline CDR1 DFQATT, CDR2 SNEGSKA (reference sequence). This CDR3 region has 18 residues. V lost 4 bases and J lost 2, with 24 bases in between. Written as DNA, the CDR3 is TGCAGTGCTATACAGGGGGGCCTAGCGGGAATAACCTACAATGAGCAGTTCTTC. It encodes CSAIQGGLAGITYNEQFF.

The chain carries TRBV12-3 or TRBV12-4 and TRBJ1-5; the D is unclear. The CDR3 has 15 residues. V was shortened by 6 bases and J by 0 bases, with 12 bases between the two germline ends. The CDR3 sequence: CASSPTWNSNQPQHF. DNA for the CDR3: TGTGCCAGCAGCCCGACATGGAATAGCAATCAGCCCCAGCATTTT.

This clonotype was counted many times. The rearrangement links TRBV24-1 to TRBJ1-5; maybe TRBD1 (5 bases). Germline assignment: CDR1 KGHDR and CDR2 SFDVKD. Trimming shortened V by 4 bases and J by 1 base, and 10 bases separated the two germline ends. The CDR3 sequence is 15 residues long. DNA for the CDR3: TGTGCCACCAGTGAAAGGGGCGCGAGCAATCAGCCCCAGCATTTT. This encodes CATSERGASNQPQHF.

This clonotype came up many times. This rearrangement joins TRBV29-1 to TRBJ2-1, with D perhaps assigned TRBD1 or TRBD2 (5 bases each). Per germline, CDR1 SQVTM and CDR2 ANQGSEA. The CDR3 has 9 amino acids. Trimming stripped 6 bases from V and 11 bases from J, with 8 bases between. The CDR3 region is CSVGTQQFF. The CDR3 region has the DNA TGCAGCGTCGGGACCCAGCAGTTCTTC.

The chain recombines TRBV12-3 or TRBV12-4 with TRBJ2-7; D gene ambiguous. The V and J ends lost 6 bases and 0 bases respectively, with 12 bases between them. This CDR3 spans 14 amino acids. The CDR3 here is CASSTPLSSYEQYF. The CDR3 region has the DNA TGTGCCAGCAGCACTCCCCTAAGCTCCTACGAGCAGTACTTC.

This clonotype was recorded at least ten times. The gene calls are TRBV12-3 or TRBV12-4 and TRBJ1-5; tentative D call: TRBD1 (5 bases). Trimming removed 5 bases from V and 5 bases from J, with 10 bases in between. The CDR3 extends over 13 amino acids. The CDR3 nucleotides read TGTGCCAGCAGTACGCAGGGTTATCAGCCCCAGCATTTT. It encodes CASSTQGYQPQHF.

There are many counts of this clonotype. The rearrangement joins TRBV18 to TRBJ2-7, with D perhaps matching TRBD2 (5 bases). V was trimmed by 3 bases and J by 4 bases, leaving 10 bases between them. CDR1 KGHSH and CDR2 LQKENI come from the germline V gene. There are 13 residues in the CDR3. CDR3 amino acids: CASSPGRGYEQYF. The DNA for the CDR3 is TGTGCCAGCTCACCCGGTCGGGGTTACGAGCAGTACTTC.